Below are 4 T cell receptor beta chains sequenced from a single sample in a study of Ad26.COV2.S vaccination and SARS-CoV-2 variants. Using immunoSEQ multiplex PCR, the repertoire was profiled, and TCRdb retains in-frame clones only, with some absent. The sample yields 350,000 to 500,000 clones, around 87% seen once. As to treatment: roughly 18 received Ad26.COV2.S at low or high dose, single or two shots; about 5 received placebo; per-sample allocation not given. Collection of the samples took place on day 63 after the first injection of vaccine or placebo. The material sequenced was peripheral blood, taken in a trial of Ad26.COV2.S vaccine versus placebo. All receptors derive from a person aged 18-65 years who received the Ad26.COV2.S COVID-19 vaccine or a placebo.

CDR3 sequence: CASSPTGDTVSEQYF. DNA of the CDR3: TGTGCCAGCAGCCCGACAGGGGATACCGTTTCCGAGCAGTACTTC. This chain links TRBV6-5 with TRBJ2-7; 8 nucleotides match TRBD1. V shed 6 bases and J 6 bases; nucleotides not matched to a gene: 13. This CDR3 comprises 15 residues. Germline V gives CDR1 MNHEY, CDR2 SVGAGI.

The CDR3 sequence: CASSNSNQPQHF. Here the CDR3 DNA reads TGTGCCAGCAGTAATAGCAATCAGCCCCAGCATTTT. The chain recombines TRBV6-5 with TRBJ1-5; D is unresolved. CDR1 and CDR2 (germline): MNHEY, SVGAGI. The CDR3 extends over 12 amino acids. V was pared by 5 bases and J by 0 bases, with 2 bases between.

The V call is TRBV19, the J call TRBJ2-7, with 7 bases fitting TRBD1. Germline assignment: CDR1 LNHDA and CDR2 SQIVND (reference sequence). This CDR3 region has 17 residues. J lost 9 bases, V lost 6 bases, and 23 bases had no gene match. Here the CDR3 DNA reads TGTGCCAGTAGCGGTGAGACAGGGCGTCCTCGCTCGAGTCGGCAGTACTTC. Translation: CASSGETGRPRSSRQYF.

The gene calls are TRBV7-9 and TRBJ1-1; D gene unclear. CDR3 length equals 12 residues. Germline values: CDR1 SEHNR, CDR2 FQNEAQ (reference sequence). V was clipped by 1 base and J by 7 bases, with 7 bases between them. The CDR3 region is CASSLDSLEAFF. The CDR3 nucleotides read TGTGCCAGCAGCTTAGACAGCCTTGAAGCTTTCTTT.